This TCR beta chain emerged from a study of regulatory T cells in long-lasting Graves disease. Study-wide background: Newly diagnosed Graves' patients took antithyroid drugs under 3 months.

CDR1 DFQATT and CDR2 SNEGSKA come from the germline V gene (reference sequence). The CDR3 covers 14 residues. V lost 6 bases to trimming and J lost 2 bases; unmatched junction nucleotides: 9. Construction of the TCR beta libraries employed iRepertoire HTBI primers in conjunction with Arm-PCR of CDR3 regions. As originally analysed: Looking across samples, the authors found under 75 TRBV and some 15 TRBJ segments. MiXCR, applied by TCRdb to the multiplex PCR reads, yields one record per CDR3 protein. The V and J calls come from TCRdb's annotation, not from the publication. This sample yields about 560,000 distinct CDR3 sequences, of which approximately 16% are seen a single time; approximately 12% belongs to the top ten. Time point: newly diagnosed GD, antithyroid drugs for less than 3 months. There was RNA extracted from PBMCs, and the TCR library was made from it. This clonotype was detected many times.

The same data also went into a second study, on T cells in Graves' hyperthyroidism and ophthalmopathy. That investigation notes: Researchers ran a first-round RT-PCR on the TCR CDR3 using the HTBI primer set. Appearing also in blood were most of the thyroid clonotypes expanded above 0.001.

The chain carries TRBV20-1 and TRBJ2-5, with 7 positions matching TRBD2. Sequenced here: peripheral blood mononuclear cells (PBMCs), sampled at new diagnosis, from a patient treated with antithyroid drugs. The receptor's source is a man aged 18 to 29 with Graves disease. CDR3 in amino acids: CSAGRASGQETQYF. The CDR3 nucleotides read TGCAGTGCAGGGCGGGCTAGCGGACAAGAGACCCAGTACTTC.